These T cell receptor beta chains were read from a single sample in a study of T cell repertoires in cytomegalovirus infection. TCRdb analysed the reads with MiXCR anew, one entry per CDR3 protein. This table holds more than 300,000 distinct CDR3 sequences, about a third found once. The antigens these receptors bind are not known. The specimen comprised cultured PBMCs, sampled from culture after CMV antigen stimulation. The receptors stem from a human donor in good health (CMV status not recorded). Some clones in this sample may be carry-over from other donors' samples. Each CDR3 is given without its conserved first and last residue.

cdr3_length v_call cdr3_aa
13 TRBV12-3/TRBV12-4 ASSFRGGGNYGYT
13 TRBV6-5 ASRSTDREWEKLF
17 TRBV5-1 ASSFGQGNWRGSYNEQF
13 TRBV12-3/TRBV12-4 ASSLAGGSTYEQY
14 TRBV2 ASTQDSTGFNTEAF
11 TRBV27 ASSFGGRPEAF
13 TRBV20-1 SAREEGRRFGPQH
13 TRBV28 ASSPGTGSGNTIY
13 TRBV7-2 ASSLAGQGIHEQY
12 TRBV6-5 ASSPRGGLETQY
11 TRBV6-2/TRBV6-3 ASTFGGNQPQH
13 TRBV19 ASSIESGSYNEQF
13 TRBV6-2/TRBV6-3 ASSRATGGSYGYT
14 TRBV7-4 ASSSLKQGSGNTIY
13 TRBV19 ASSPGQFDRETQY
10 TRBV7-2 ASSPTIGELF
9 TRBV7-2 ASARGDEQF
11 TRBV9 ASSVETGGGYT
8 TRBV28 ASGLRPQH
13 TRBV7-2 ASTPRQGARSPLH
13 TRBV7-2 ASSLGSGRGNEQF
11 TRBV12-3/TRBV12-4 ASSGGAHYGYT
12 TRBV11-2 ASSFIEGAKGYT
12 TRBV7-2 ASSFSRGSQPQH
13 TRBV29-1 SVGGQGQHSGEQF
17 TRBV7-2 ASSSGPGTMTSSTDTQY
12 TRBV12-3/TRBV12-4 ASSFAGGGDTQY
14 TRBV7-2 ASSPPPLTGGTPLH
12 TRBV6-6 ASSYGAQLYEQY
10 TRBV7-2 ASSPGGYGYT
11 TRBV7-2 ASSVEVGNTIY
9 TRBV6-8 ASGPLETQY
12 TRBV20-1 SALTLTRTDTQY
16 TRBV7-8 ASSLVGTSGIAYNEQF
15 TRBV7-6 ASSLSPTTTRSYEQY
12 TRBV19 ASSIPQGGPEAF
12 TRBV7-9 ASSPGQYTDTQY
15 TRBV7-8 ASRGFSGQGSSYEQY
12 TRBV20-1 SATRPELLGELF
10 TRBV6-6 ASSPGLFRAF
12 TRBV10-2 ASSGSEWTSPLH